This is a list of T cell receptor beta chains from one sample in a study of blood T cell repertoires in COVID-19. Measured with immunoSEQ multiplex PCR; TCRdb has only the in-frame clones, and not every one. The profile covers a few hundred thousand clones, with 90% appearing a single time and approximately 2.3% taken by the ten largest. The sample was peripheral blood. Source of these receptors: a woman aged 55-75 years with COVID-19, enrolled during active disease. Each CDR3 is given with its conserved first and last residue. Fields, in order: clone size, V gene, CDR3 length, J gene, D gene, CDR3 DNA, CDR3 protein. The D gene is left open where the match is weak. A clone size is listed for some rows: how often the clone was seen (once, few, many), or a class if it is expanded.

once	TRBV6-5	14	TRBJ1-1	.	TGTGCCAGCAGTCCTCCGGACAGCAACACTGAAGCTTTCTTT	CASSPPDSNTEAFF
.	TRBV7-6	16	TRBJ2-2	TRBD1	TGTGCCAGCAGCTCGGGACAGACTGCGAACACCGGGGAGCTGTTTTTT	CASSSGQTANTGELFF
once	TRBV4-3	16	TRBJ1-5	.	TGCGCCAGCAGCCAAGATTGGCGGCAGCGCAATCAGCCCCAGCATTTT	CASSQDWRQRNQPQHF
.	TRBV3-1/TRBV3-2	13	TRBJ1-1	TRBD1	TGTGCCAGCAGCTTCCAGGGGGACACTGAAGCTTTCTTT	CASSFQGDTEAFF
few	TRBV10-3	12	TRBJ2-7	.	TGTGCCATCAGGGGGGCAGGGGTCGAGCAGTACTTC	CAIRGAGVEQYF
.	TRBV4-2	18	TRBJ1-1	.	TGTGCCAGCAGCCAAGACCCCGCTGCGTTCGCGGGGCCCACTGAAGCTTTCTTT	CASSQDPAAFAGPTEAFF
.	TRBV6-6	15	TRBJ1-3	.	TGTGCCAGCAGCTATGAGTGGAGCTCTGGAAACACCATATATTTT	CASSYEWSSGNTIYF
.	TRBV19	14	TRBJ1-4	.	TGTGCCAGTAGTCCAGGGAGGTCTAATGAAAAACTGTTTTTT	CASSPGRSNEKLFF
.	TRBV10-3	15	TRBJ1-6	.	TGTGCCATCAGGCTGAGCGGGTTGGACGGTTCACCCCTCCACTTT	CAIRLSGLDGSPLHF
.	TRBV7-3	17	TRBJ2-6	.	TGTGCCAGCAGCTTAGGGGGCTCCTTCTCTGGGGCCAACGTCCTGACTTTC	CASSLGGSFSGANVLTF
.	TRBV5-1	15	TRBJ2-2	.	TGCGCCAGCAGAGGAACAGCAGCGAACACCGGGGAGCTGTTTTTT	CASRGTAANTGELFF
.	TRBV5-6	14	TRBJ2-7	TRBD1	TGTGCCAGCAGCTTCGGGACAGTCTCCTACGAGCAGTACTTC	CASSFGTVSYEQYF
.	TRBV12-3/TRBV12-4	11	TRBJ1-1	.	TGTGCCAGCAGTCCCCGGACTGAAGCTTTCTTT	CASSPRTEAFF
.	TRBV23-1	17	TRBJ1-5	TRBD1	TGCGCCAGCAGTCAAAAAGCCGGGACAGGGGGCAATCAGCCCCAGCATTTT	CASSQKAGTGGNQPQHF
.	TRBV2	12	TRBJ1-5	.	TGTGCCAGCCGACAGGCCAATCAGCCCCAGCATTTT	CASRQANQPQHF
.	TRBV6-5	15	TRBJ1-2	.	TGTGCCAGCAGTAGACCGGGGGTTGGGGTCCTTGGCTACACCTTC	CASSRPGVGVLGYTF
.	TRBV3-1/TRBV3-2	14	TRBJ1-1	.	TGTGCCAGCAGTAGACAAATTATGAACACTGAAGCTTTCTTT	CASSRQIMNTEAFF
.	TRBV19	18	TRBJ1-4	TRBD1	TGTGCCAGTAGTATCCTGGGACAGCTGAGTACAACTAATGAAAAACTGTTTTTT	CASSILGQLSTTNEKLFF
once	TRBV6-2/TRBV6-3	15	TRBJ2-7	TRBD1	TGTGCCAGCAGTTTGACCGGGACAGGGAAGGACGAGCAGTACTTC	CASSLTGTGKDEQYF
.	TRBV6-4	16	TRBJ2-3	TRBD2	TGTGCCAGCAGTGAACTCGCTAGCGGGGGGGCAGATACGCAGTATTTT	CASSELASGGADTQYF
.	TRBV19	13	TRBJ1-1	.	TGTGCCAGTAGTATAGTTAAAAACACTGAAGCTTTCTTT	CASSIVKNTEAFF
.	TRBV20-1	14	TRBJ2-3	.	TGCAGTGCTAGTTTCGGGTTGGTAACAGATACGCAGTATTTT	CSASFGLVTDTQYF
.	TRBV6-5	14	TRBJ2-3	TRBD1	TGTGCCAGCAGTTACAGGGGGCCTACAGATACGCAGTATTTT	CASSYRGPTDTQYF
.	TRBV5-6	13	TRBJ2-5	.	TGTGCCAGCAGCGCCCCGACGGGAGAGACCCAGTACTTC	CASSAPTGETQYF
.	TRBV9	17	TRBJ2-2	.	TGTGCCAGCAGCGTAGAAGTAGGGTGGCGGGACACCGGGGAGCTGTTTTTT	CASSVEVGWRDTGELFF
.	TRBV6-6	11	TRBJ2-7	.	TGTGCCAGCAGGGTCAGTTACGAGCAGTACTTC	CASRVSYEQYF
.	TRBV19	13	TRBJ1-1	.	TGTGCCAGTAGTATCGGGGAGAACACTGAAGCTTTCTTT	CASSIGENTEAFF
.	TRBV7-3	16	TRBJ2-3	TRBD2	TGTGCCAGCAGCTACTCTAGCGGGACGATTTCAGATACGCAGTATTTT	CASSYSSGTISDTQYF
.	TRBV12-3/TRBV12-4	13	TRBJ1-5	TRBD1	TGTGCCAGCACCAGGGACAGTCTAGGGCCCCAGCATTTT	CASTRDSLGPQHF
.	TRBV3-1/TRBV3-2	14	TRBJ1-6	.	TGTGCCAGCAGCCCCGGACAGATACTTTCACCCCTCCACTTT	CASSPGQILSPLHF
.	TRBV7-3	15	TRBJ2-1	TRBD2	TGTGCCAGCAGCAAGACTAGCGGGGGGGCGAATGAGCAGTTCTTC	CASSKTSGGANEQFF
once	TRBV2	14	TRBJ1-1	.	TGTGCCAGCAGTCAACAGGTTATGAACACTGAAGCTTTCTTT	CASSQQVMNTEAFF
.	TRBV7-3	13	TRBJ2-1	.	TGTGCCAGCAGCTACGGACTGACAAATGAGCAGTTCTTC	CASSYGLTNEQFF
.	TRBV3-1/TRBV3-2	14	TRBJ1-1	.	TGTGCCAGCAGCCAAGTTTCAGGGGCCACTGAAGCTTTCTTT	CASSQVSGATEAFF
.	TRBV5-1	15	TRBJ2-5	.	TGCGCCAGCAGCACCGACAGATACCCCCTAGAGACCCAGTACTTC	CASSTDRYPLETQYF
once	TRBV10-2	13	TRBJ1-3	TRBD1	TGCGCCAGCAGGACAGGGGGGGGAGACACCATATATTTT	CASRTGGGDTIYF
.	TRBV10-3	15	TRBJ1-3	.	TGTGCCATCGGGTCGGGAGACCTCTCTGGAAACACCATATATTTT	CAIGSGDLSGNTIYF
.	TRBV27	15	TRBJ2-3	TRBD2	TGTGCCAGCAGTTTCCGACTAGCGGGGCTCAATACGCAGTATTTT	CASSFRLAGLNTQYF
.	TRBV5-6	12	TRBJ2-1	.	TGTGCCAGCAGCTGGGCCAGGAATGAGCAGTTCTTC	CASSWARNEQFF
.	TRBV19	15	TRBJ1-2	.	TGTGCCAGTAGTATAGATCCAGGGCGGCTGGATGGCTACACCTTC	CASSIDPGRLDGYTF
.	TRBV2	13	TRBJ2-7	.	TGTGCCACGCCGGGGGAGGCTCTGGGCGAGCAGTACTTC	CATPGEALGEQYF
.	TRBV10-3	15	TRBJ1-6	.	TGTGCCATCAGCCGGATAACGGGTCCTAATTCACCCCTCCACTTT	CAISRITGPNSPLHF
.	TRBV12-2	14	TRBJ1-2	.	TGTGCAAGTCGCTCCCACAGGACAGGGCCGGGCTACACCTTC	CASRSHRTGPGYTF
.	TRBV15	17	TRBJ1-1	TRBD1	TGTGCCACCAGCAGACCGGGACAGGTGAGGTATAACACTGAAGCTTTCTTT	CATSRPGQVRYNTEAFF
.	TRBV6-5	12	TRBJ2-7	.	TGTGCCAGCAGTCCCTCGGGGTACGAGCAGTACTTC	CASSPSGYEQYF
.	TRBV19	16	TRBJ1-3	TRBD1	TGTGCCAGCCTCCCCCCGACAGGGCCAGACGGAAACACCATATATTTT	CASLPPTGPDGNTIYF
.	TRBV10-3	16	TRBJ2-1	TRBD2	TGTGCCATCGGGGGGGTGACTAGCGGGAGCTACAATGAGCAGTTCTTC	CAIGGVTSGSYNEQFF
.	TRBV20-1	9	TRBJ1-1	.	TGCAGTGCTCCCGACTCATTGGGCTTT	CSAPDSLGF